The rows below give T cell receptor beta chains drawn from one sample of a study of identical twins. TCRdb analysed the 5' RACE reads with MiXCR anew, one entry per CDR3 protein. This sample yields a few hundred thousand distinct CDR3 sequences, of which 20% to 25% are seen a single time; about 2.7% belongs to the top ten. These data were likewise used in another study, on T cells expressing NK-cell markers.

Sample: CD4+ T cells sorted from blood. The receptors here all came from a young woman in good health. CDR3s include the opening cysteine and the closing phenylalanine or tryptophan. Each record gives: clone size, D gene, V gene, J gene, CDR3 protein, CDR3 DNA. The D gene is left open where the match is weak. A clone size is listed for some rows: how often the clone was seen (once, few, many), or a class if it is expanded.

.	.	TRBV29-1	TRBJ1-2	CSVGERKPGGYTF	TGCAGCGTTGGTGAAAGGAAGCCAGGAGGCTACACCTTC
few	.	TRBV12-3/TRBV12-4	TRBJ1-2	CASSLLYGGYTF	TGTGCCAGCAGTTTATTGTATGGGGGCTACACCTTC
.	TRBD1	TRBV3-1	TRBJ1-1	CASRAGGHTEAFF	TGTGCCAGCAGGGCAGGGGGCCACACTGAAGCTTTCTTT
.	TRBD1	TRBV20-1	TRBJ2-7	CSARDGTGGVYEQYF	TGCAGTGCTAGAGACGGGACAGGGGGAGTCTACGAGCAGTACTTC
few	TRBD2	TRBV7-2	TRBJ2-1	CASRAGLAGEGEQFF	TGTGCCAGCAGGGCAGGACTAGCGGGAGAAGGGGAGCAGTTCTTC
few	.	TRBV29-1	TRBJ1-2	CSVRDFVYGYTF	TGCAGCGTGCGGGATTTTGTTTATGGCTACACCTTC
few	.	TRBV5-1	TRBJ1-1	CASSLQSRPNTEAFF	TGCGCCAGCAGCTTGCAATCCCGGCCGAACACTGAAGCTTTCTTT
.	TRBD2	TRBV2	TRBJ2-1	CASSEMGGGVGFF	TGTGCCAGCAGTGAAATGGGGGGGGGAGTAGGGTTCTTC
many	.	TRBV6-1	TRBJ2-5	CASSVPGTETQYF	TGTGCCAGCAGTGTGCCCGGGACAGAGACCCAGTACTTC
.	TRBD2	TRBV10-3	TRBJ2-7	CAISRLAGGYEQYF	TGTGCCATCAGCCGACTAGCGGGAGGGTACGAGCAGTACTTC
.	.	TRBV7-9	TRBJ1-4	CASSHSGGTEKLFF	TGTGCCAGCAGCCACAGTGGGGGTACCGAAAAACTGTTTTTT
few	TRBD2	TRBV7-9	TRBJ2-1	CASTEWDYPSDEQFF	TGTGCCAGCACCGAATGGGACTACCCGTCGGATGAGCAGTTCTTC
.	.	TRBV7-9	TRBJ1-6	CASSSIIDSPLHF	TGTGCCAGCAGCTCAATTATAGATTCACCCCTCCACTTT
many	.	TRBV20-1	TRBJ2-7	CSARASYEQYF	TGCAGTGCTAGGGCCAGCTACGAGCAGTACTTC
few	.	TRBV5-6	TRBJ2-5	CASSLALRQETQYF	TGTGCCAGCAGCTTGGCTCTGCGCCAAGAGACCCAGTACTTC
.	TRBD1	TRBV28	TRBJ2-6	CASSNFGDRGWSGANVLTF	TGTGCCAGCAGTAACTTTGGGGACAGGGGATGGTCTGGGGCCAACGTCCTGACTTTC
.	.	TRBV7-9	TRBJ1-4	CASSLSWGPNEKLFF	TGTGCCAGCAGCTTATCCTGGGGGCCTAATGAAAAACTGTTTTTT
few	.	TRBV5-5	TRBJ2-1	CASSFYYLATSSYNEQFF	TGTGCCAGCAGCTTCTACTACCTAGCGACAAGCTCCTACAATGAGCAGTTCTTC
.	.	TRBV6-2/TRBV6-3	TRBJ2-3	CASRDPGTDTQYF	TGTGCCAGCCGGGACCCCGGCACAGATACGCAGTATTTT
few	.	TRBV29-1	TRBJ1-2	CSTEEWGAGGGYTF	TGCAGCACTGAGGAGTGGGGGGCAGGAGGAGGCTACACCTTC
.	TRBD1	TRBV30	TRBJ2-7	CAWSLPDRDFYEQYF	TGTGCCTGGAGTCTGCCGGACAGGGACTTCTACGAGCAGTACTTC
.	.	TRBV7-3	TRBJ2-2	CASSLLSNTGELFF	TGTGCCAGCAGCCTCCTTTCTAACACCGGGGAGCTGTTTTTT
.	.	TRBV29-1	TRBJ1-4	CSAGGVWGEKLFF	TGCAGCGCGGGGGGGGTCTGGGGTGAAAAACTGTTTTTT
many	.	TRBV12-3/TRBV12-4	TRBJ2-1	CASRDRDSNEQFF	TGTGCCAGCAGGGACCGCGATAGCAATGAGCAGTTCTTC
few	.	TRBV5-1	TRBJ2-3	CASSDEYTQYF	TGCGCCAGCAGCGACGAATATACGCAGTATTTT
few	.	TRBV10-3	TRBJ2-1	CAISESTAAAYNEQFF	TGTGCCATCAGTGAGTCTACGGCCGCTGCCTACAATGAGCAGTTCTTC
few	.	TRBV6-5	TRBJ2-3	CASSYSLDTQYF	TGTGCCAGCAGTTACTCTTTGGATACGCAGTATTTT
.	.	TRBV6-2/TRBV6-3	TRBJ2-6	CASSMFRTGANVLTF	TGTGCCAGCAGTATGTTCAGAACTGGGGCCAACGTCCTGACTTTC
.	.	TRBV5-5	TRBJ2-2	CASSLSNSRATGELFF	TGTGCCAGCAGCTTGAGTAACAGTCGGGCCACCGGGGAGCTGTTTTTT
.	TRBD2	TRBV7-8	TRBJ2-1	CASSLYTASPGLVAEKQFF	TGTGCCAGCAGCTTATACACGGCTTCACCGGGACTAGTGGCGGAAAAGCAGTTCTTC
few	TRBD2	TRBV3-1	TRBJ2-1	CASRTSGEQFF	TGTGCCAGCAGGACTAGCGGGGAGCAGTTCTTC
few	.	TRBV6-1	TRBJ2-4	CASRRRGAKNIQYF	TGTGCCAGCAGAAGGAGGGGGGCCAAAAACATTCAGTACTTC
few	.	TRBV6-5	TRBJ2-3	CASSYSPGDTQYF	TGTGCCAGCAGTTACTCGCCAGGAGATACGCAGTATTTT
many	.	TRBV10-2	TRBJ1-2	CASSERSGVSHTDF	TGCGCCAGCAGTGAGAGGTCAGGGGTTTCCCACACGGACTTC
once	.	TRBV21-1	TRBJ2-7	CASSQTDEQYF	TGTGCCAGCAGCCAAACAGACGAGCAGTACTTC
few	.	TRBV10-3	TRBJ2-7	CAITSGYYNEQYF	TGTGCCATCACATCAGGGTACTATAACGAGCAGTACTTC
few	.	TRBV5-1	TRBJ2-5	CASSAGLAPETQYF	TGCGCCAGCAGCGCCGGCCTAGCCCCAGAGACCCAGTACTTC
.	.	TRBV20-1	TRBJ2-2	CSARDARNFRTGELFF	TGCAGTGCTAGAGATGCGAGGAACTTCCGAACCGGGGAGCTGTTTTTT
.	TRBD2	TRBV20-1	TRBJ2-1	CSAREASGGSYNEQFF	TGCAGTGCTAGAGAGGCGTCGGGCGGGAGCTACAATGAGCAGTTCTTC
.	TRBD1	TRBV5-1	TRBJ2-7	CASSRQGTPEQYF	TGCGCCAGCAGCCGACAGGGTACCCCCGAGCAGTACTTC
few	.	TRBV10-3	TRBJ1-4	CAISGNRNEKLFF	TGTGCCATCAGTGGGAACAGGAATGAAAAACTGTTTTTT
few	TRBD2	TRBV20-1	TRBJ2-7	CSARDLTSGTHSYEQYF	TGCAGTGCTAGAGATCTGACTAGCGGGACCCACTCCTACGAGCAGTACTTC
.	TRBD1	TRBV20-1	TRBJ2-1	CSASGQGFRDEQFF	TGCAGTGCTAGTGGACAGGGGTTCCGCGATGAGCAGTTCTTC
.	.	TRBV7-9	TRBJ2-7	CASKSSGNSYEQYF	TGTGCCAGTAAATCATCGGGAAACTCCTACGAGCAGTACTTC
few	TRBD1	TRBV7-9	TRBJ1-5	CASSLWTGVSNQPQHF	TGTGCCAGCAGCTTGTGGACAGGGGTCTCCAATCAGCCCCAGCATTTT
few	.	TRBV15	TRBJ1-1	CATSMTLMKGNTEAFF	TGTGCCACCAGCATGACCCTCATGAAAGGGAACACTGAAGCTTTCTTT
few	.	TRBV10-1	TRBJ2-1	CASSESQGSYNEQFF	TGCGCCAGCAGTGAGAGTCAGGGGTCCTACAATGAGCAGTTCTTC
.	TRBD1	TRBV6-1	TRBJ2-7	CASSPPGDRGYEQYF	TGTGCCAGCAGCCCCCCCGGGGACAGGGGCTACGAGCAGTACTTC
.	.	TRBV29-1	TRBJ2-5	CSVYIRGQETQYF	TGCAGCGTTTATATCAGGGGACAAGAGACCCAGTACTTC
few	.	TRBV7-8	TRBJ2-3	CASTQPGGVDTQYF	TGTGCCAGCACCCAACCTGGGGGAGTAGATACGCAGTATTTT
.	TRBD2	TRBV12-3/TRBV12-4	TRBJ2-1	CASSLGLAGGTYNEQFF	TGTGCCAGCAGTCTGGGACTAGCGGGGGGTACCTACAATGAGCAGTTCTTC
.	TRBD1	TRBV30	TRBJ2-7	CACHRLDRNSYEQYF	TGTGCCTGCCATCGTCTGGACAGGAACTCCTACGAGCAGTACTTC
few	.	TRBV19	TRBJ2-2	CASSLDRDSRELFF	TGTGCCAGTAGTTTGGACCGGGACTCCAGAGAGCTGTTTTTT
many	TRBD1	TRBV5-1	TRBJ1-6	CASSLGGQEGSPLHF	TGCGCCAGCAGCTTGGGGGGACAGGAAGGATCACCCCTCCACTTT
.	TRBD2	TRBV29-1	TRBJ2-1	CSVGTSGGYSSYNEQFF	TGCAGCGTGGGGACTAGCGGGGGTTATAGCTCCTACAATGAGCAGTTCTTC
many	.	TRBV12-3/TRBV12-4	TRBJ1-3	CAIQRRGSGNTIYF	TGTGCCATCCAGAGACGCGGCTCTGGAAACACCATATATTTT
.	TRBD1	TRBV7-9	TRBJ2-2	CASRRRPGGPNTGELFF	TGTGCCAGCAGGCGTAGACCAGGGGGTCCGAACACCGGGGAGCTGTTTTTT
.	.	TRBV5-1	TRBJ2-5	CASRAGGPRETQYF	TGCGCCAGCAGAGCTGGAGGGCCTCGAGAGACCCAGTACTTC
few	TRBD1	TRBV20-1	TRBJ1-5	CSGMTGGDQPQHF	TGCAGTGGTATGACAGGGGGGGATCAGCCCCAGCATTTT
few	.	TRBV20-1	TRBJ2-1	CSATLGWTYNEQFF	TGCAGTGCTACTTTAGGGTGGACCTACAATGAGCAGTTCTTC